Below, 30 T cell receptor beta chains from the same sample are listed, as sequenced in a study of T cell clonality in common variable immunodeficiency. Repertoires were generated with immunoSEQ multiplex PCR, while TCRdb's copy carries only in-frame clones and drops some. Sampling found roughly 51,000 clones, none seen once. Sequenced sample: peripheral blood mononuclear cells. The receptors were gathered from a person aged 18 to 70 in good health.

At least ten counts were recorded for this clone. From the germline J gene comes the end of the CDR3, since the read stops 3 residues before it. The rearrangement uses TRBV6-1 and TRBJ1-1; D may be TRBD1 (5 bases). Per the germline V gene, CDR1 is MNHNS and CDR2 is SASEGT. The CDR3 is 12 residues long. The CDR3 here is CASSGEGRRAFF. Partial CDR3 DNA: TGTGCCAGCAGTGGGGAGGGGCGGAGA.

This clone occurred many times. Read coverage stops 3 residues before the CDR3 terminus; the germline J gene supplies the remainder. The genes are TRBV5-1 and TRBJ2-3; TRBD2 matches at 14 bases. Trimming took 3 bases from V and 2 from J; bases not matched to a gene: 2. CDR3 length equals 16 residues. Germline V CDR1 and CDR2: SGHRS, YFSETQ. The CDR3 protein is CASSWGLAGVTDTQYF. Incomplete CDR3 DNA: TGCGCCAGCAGCTGGGGACTAGCGGGAGTCACAGATACG. The whole variable domain, filled in from reference TRBV5-1 and TRBJ2-3, reads KAGVTQTPRYLIKTRGQQVTLSCSPISGHRSVSWYQQTPGQGLQFLFEYFSETQRNKGNFPGRFSGRQFSNSRSEMNVSTLELGDSALYLCASSWGLAGVTDTQYFGPGTRLTVL.

In its sample, this clone was seen many times. The read comes to an end 3 residues before the CDR3 does, leaving the germline J gene to fill in the end. The chain combines TRBV7-3 with TRBJ2-3, with TRBD2 matching over 8 bases. The germline V gene has CDR1 SGHTA and CDR2 FQGTGA. CDR3 length equals 16 residues. V lost 1 base to trimming and J lost 2 bases; unmatched junction nucleotides: 5. The sequenced part of the CDR3 DNA is TGTGCCAGCAGCTTAAATCCAGCGGGAGTCACAGATACG. Translation: CASSLNPAGVTDT. The full CDR3 reads CASSLNPAGVTDTQYF.

This clone was counted many times. The read ends 3 residues shy of where the CDR3 ends; the end is completed using the germline J gene. V gene TRBV30 combines with J gene TRBJ1-5, with a possible D match to TRBD1 (5 bases). The CDR3 spans 15 residues. V was pared by 1 base and J by 8 bases, with 18 bases between. Germline assignment: CDR1 GTSNPN and CDR2 SVGIG (reference sequence). Here the CDR3 reads CAWSEDSNPLEPQHF. Partial CDR3 DNA: TGTGCCTGGAGTGAAGACAGTAACCCTCTTGAGCCC.

This clone has a count of ten or more. The CDR3 end lies 3 residues beyond the end of the read and is filled in from the germline J gene. The V and J genes are TRBV30 and TRBJ1-1; D gene unclear. CDR1 and CDR2 from the germline V gene are GTSNPN and SVGIG (reference sequence). The CDR3 runs to 11 residues. CDR3 bases read: TGTGCCTGGAGCCTCCTAGAAGAA. As protein: CAWSLLEE. The entire CDR3 protein reads CAWSLLEEAFF.

In this sample, this clone turned up many times. The observed sequence ends 3 residues before the CDR3 terminus, with the missing tail filled in from the germline J gene. This chain connects TRBV4-1 to TRBJ1-2, with 9 bases identical to TRBD1. The CDR3 consists of 16 residues. Losses at the gene ends were 0 bases for V and 3 bases for J; bases not matched to a gene: 5. Looked up from germline, CDR1 is MGHRA and CDR2 is YSYEKL. This CDR3 is CASSQDPGQGYYGYTF. The CDR3 bases that were read are TGCGCCAGCAGCCAAGATCCGGGACAGGGCTACTATGGC.

Many counts were recorded for this clone. The read is 3 residues too short to cover the CDR3 end, so that end is filled in from the germline J gene. V is TRBV20-1 and J is TRBJ2-1; 11 bases agree with TRBD2. V lost 6 bases, J lost 4 bases, and 14 bases stayed unmatched. The germline V gene encodes CDR1 DFQATT and CDR2 SNEGSKA (reference sequence). The CDR3 contains 17 residues. Incomplete CDR3 DNA: TGCAGTGCAGATACGAATTCCGGGACTAGCGGTTACAATGAG. It encodes CSADTNSGTSGYNE. The entire CDR3 protein is CSADTNSGTSGYNEQFF.

In its sample, this clone was seen many times. CDR3 DNA, as far as it was read: TGTGCCAGTTCTAGCGGTCAACTTCCAATCTACGAG. This codes for CASSSGQLPIYE. The whole CDR3 is CASSSGQLPIYEQYF. This chain joins TRBV12-3 or TRBV12-4 and TRBJ2-7; 7 bases fit TRBD2. The read finishes 3 residues shy of the CDR3 end, and the germline J gene is used to complete it. The CDR3 has 15 residues. Losses at the gene ends were 9 bases for V and 3 bases for J; bases not matched to a gene: 14.

By its share, this clone is medium-sized. The read falls 3 residues short of the CDR3 end, and the missing part is taken from the germline J gene. V is TRBV5-1 and J is TRBJ2-3; D is unresolved. V gave up 0 bases and J gave up 5 bases, with 4 bases separating them. CDR1 is SGHRS, CDR2 YFSETQ, per germline. The CDR3 sequence is 12 residues long. CDR3 sequence: CASSLEGDTQYF. The sequenced part of the CDR3 DNA is TGCGCCAGCAGCTTGGAAGGAGATACG.

With regard to this clone: The read terminates 3 residues ahead of where the CDR3 ends, so the germline J gene completes it. V and J are TRBV4-2 and TRBJ2-7; possibly TRBD1 for D (6 bases). Per germline, CDR1 LGHNA and CDR2 YNFKEQ. The CDR3 length is 15 residues. Trimming left V 0 bases short and J 6 bases short, with 15 bases between. The CDR3 reads CASSQDNRATSEQYF. The sequenced part of the CDR3 DNA is TGTGCCAGCAGCCAAGATAACAGGGCTACGTCCGAG.

This clone came up many times. The observed sequence ends 3 residues before the CDR3 terminus, with the missing tail filled in from the germline J gene. The chain recombines TRBV20-1 with TRBJ2-3, with 7 bases that match TRBD2. This CDR3 is built from 14 residues. Germline CDR1 is DFQATT and CDR2 is SNEGSKA (reference sequence). The CDR3 sequence: CSAAWEGQTDTQYF. The covered CDR3 bases are TGCAGCGCCGCCTGGGAGGGGCAGACAGATACG.

This clone was found many times. The covered CDR3 bases are TGCAGTGCCGTAGGAGGGGGGTCTAGCGGGAGTGAAGAGACC. Translation: CSAVGGGSSGSEET. The entire CDR3 protein reads CSAVGGGSSGSEETQYF. The chain joins TRBV20-1 to TRBJ2-5; 10 nucleotides line up with TRBD2. The sequenced fragment ends 3 residues before the CDR3 boundary, so the rest is inferred from the germline J gene. The CDR3 length is 17 residues. Germline CDR1 DFQATT, CDR2 SNEGSKA (reference sequence). V was pared by 6 bases and J by 3 bases, with 16 bases of the junction left unmatched.

In this sample, this clone turned up many times. The read ends 3 residues early relative to the CDR3; the germline J gene fills the gap. This rearrangement joins TRBV4-1 to TRBJ1-4; the match to TRBD1 covers 10 bases. This CDR3 spans 16 amino acids. V was pared by 2 bases and J by 8 bases, with 8 bases of the junction left unmatched. CDR1 MGHRA and CDR2 YSYEKL come from the germline V gene. The sequenced CDR3 bases are TGCGCCAGCAGCCAACTCCGACAGGGGGCGAGGGAAAAA. Its protein product is CASSQLRQGAREK. The complete CDR3 protein is CASSQLRQGAREKLFF.

Ten or more counts support this clone. The CDR3 goes on 3 residues after the read ends, and that part is filled in from the germline J gene. This chain connects TRBV6-2 or TRBV6-3 to TRBJ2-1; D unclear. The CDR3 is 13 amino acids. V lost 1 base and J 6 bases, leaving 7 bases between the germline ends. The germline gives CDR1 MNHEY, CDR2 SVGEGT. The covered CDR3 bases are TGTGCCAGCAGTTACTGGCGGAGCAATGAG. It is translated as CASSYWRSNE. The full CDR3 sequence reads CASSYWRSNEQFF.

In its sample, this clone was seen many times. The sequenced part of the CDR3 DNA is TGCGCCAGCAGTGACTCCGACATCCTCGGAACC. This encodes CASSDSDILGT. The whole CDR3 is CASSDSDILGTQYF. The rearrangement joins TRBV10-1 to TRBJ2-5; D is uncertain. The DNA ends 3 residues before the CDR3 does, and the rest of the CDR3 is filled in from the germline J gene. There are 14 residues in the CDR3. Germline lookup yields CDR1 WNHNN and CDR2 SYGVQD (reference sequence).

This clone showed up many times. The read ends 3 residues before the CDR3 terminus; that terminus is restored from the germline J gene. The chain uses TRBV4-1 and TRBJ1-4; no reliable D call. V was cut by 0 bases and J by 4 bases, with 15 bases left in between. Germline lookup yields CDR1 MGHRA and CDR2 YSYEKL. This CDR3 has 17 amino acids. Partial CDR3 DNA: TGCGCCAGCAGCCAAGACGCAGGTATCACACTTAATGAAAAA. It encodes CASSQDAGITLNEK. Given in full, the CDR3 is CASSQDAGITLNEKLFF.

This clone was observed at least ten times. Read sequence stops 3 residues before the CDR3 end, and the germline J gene provides the missing end. The rearrangement uses TRBV18 and TRBJ1-2; D remains unclear. V dropped 2 bases and J dropped 3 bases, with 10 bases sitting between them. This CDR3 has 14 amino acids. The germline V gene encodes CDR1 KGHSH and CDR2 LQKENI. This CDR3 is CASSPYQLDYGYTF. CDR3 bases read: TGTGCCAGCTCACCATACCAATTAGACTATGGC.

This clone was observed at least ten times. The read ends 3 residues early relative to the CDR3; the germline J gene fills the gap. The rearrangement joins TRBV20-1 to TRBJ1-1; D remains unclear. The ends were cut back, 5 bases at V and 0 bases at J, with 4 bases in the middle. The CDR3 length is 11 residues. Germline V gene lookup returns CDR1 DFQATT and CDR2 SNEGSKA (reference sequence). CDR3 residues: CSAPMNTEAFF. The sequenced CDR3 bases are TGCAGTGCTCCCATGAACACTGAA.

This clone was found many times. The read terminates 3 residues before the CDR3 end, so the remaining end is supplied by the germline J gene. This chain connects TRBV18 to TRBJ1-2, with D tentatively TRBD1 (6 bases). This CDR3 is 17 amino acids long. Germline CDR1 reads KGHSH; CDR2 reads LQKENI. Trimming took 3 bases from V and 3 from J, leaving 20 bases between them. CDR3 amino acids: CASSPDLLQGSDYGYTF. The sequenced part of the CDR3 DNA is TGTGCCAGCTCACCCGACCTGTTACAGGGTTCGGACTATGGC.

This clone was recorded a few times. The read ends 3 residues shy of where the CDR3 ends; the end is completed using the germline J gene. V is TRBV7-9 and J is TRBJ2-7; perhaps TRBD1 as D (6 bases). CDR1 SEHNR and CDR2 FQNEAQ come from the germline V gene (reference sequence). The V and J ends lost 4 bases and 0 bases respectively, with 13 bases between them. The CDR3 consists of 15 residues. The CDR3 DNA, read in part, is TGTGCCAGCAGCTCGGGACAATGGGACTCCTACGAG. Protein: CASSSGQWDSYE. The whole CDR3 reads CASSSGQWDSYEQYF.

This clone was detected ten times or more. This chain's CDR3 is CASRGIAGAPDTQYF. The covered CDR3 bases are TGCGCCAGCAGGGGAATAGCGGGAGCACCAGATACG. This rearrangement joins TRBV5-1 to TRBJ2-3; 9 bases match TRBD2. The read is 3 residues too short to cover the CDR3 end, so that end is filled in from the germline J gene. The trim removed 5 bases at V and 4 bases at J, leaving 8 bases unmatched. Germline CDR1 reads SGHRS; CDR2 reads YFSETQ. The CDR3 is made up of 15 amino acids.

This clone occurred many times. The read ends 3 residues early relative to the CDR3; the germline J gene fills the gap. The V call is TRBV20-1, the J call TRBJ2-1, with TRBD2 matching 11 bases. The trim removed 2 bases at V and 9 bases at J, leaving 9 bases unmatched. The CDR3 sequence is 15 residues long. Germline lookup yields CDR1 DFQATT and CDR2 SNEGSKA (reference sequence). The part of the CDR3 DNA that was read is TGCAGTGCTAGACTTACTAGCGGGAGATTTCTTGAG. It translates to CSARLTSGRFLE. The full CDR3 protein is CSARLTSGRFLEQFF.

This clone showed up many times. The CDR3 extends 3 residues past the end of the read, so its final part is completed from the germline J gene. The chain recombines TRBV19 with TRBJ1-1; 9 bases are a match to TRBD1. V was clipped by 6 bases and J by 4 bases; unmatched bases: 3. Germline CDR1 is LNHDA and CDR2 is SQIVND (reference sequence). The CDR3 extends over 13 amino acids. CDR3 in amino acids: CASSMDRGTEAFF. The covered CDR3 bases are TGTGCCAGTAGCATGGACAGGGGCACTGAA.

This clone has a count of ten or more. Read sequence stops 3 residues before the CDR3 end, and the germline J gene provides the missing end. The chain uses TRBV10-3 and TRBJ2-5, with 8 bases lining up with TRBD2. The V gene end was trimmed by 4 bases and the J gene end by 0 bases; junction bases not matched to a gene: 4. In germline, CDR1 is ENHRY, CDR2 SYGVKD. There are 15 residues in the CDR3. This CDR3 reads CAISATSANQETQYF. Incomplete CDR3 DNA: TGTGCCATCAGTGCGACTAGCGCTAACCAAGAGACC.

This clone was counted at least ten times. The CDR3 is cut off 3 residues early in the read; its end comes from the germline J gene. This chain links TRBV6-2 or TRBV6-3 with TRBJ2-5, with 13 positions matching TRBD2. V shed 5 bases and J 1 base; nucleotides not matched to a gene: 4. This CDR3 has 16 residues. CDR1 and CDR2 from the germline V gene are MNHEY and SVGEGT. The CDR3 here is CASSGLAGETQETQYF. Partial CDR3 DNA: TGTGCCAGCAGTGGACTAGCGGGAGAGACCCAAGAGACC.

This clone was found many times. The part of the CDR3 DNA that was read is TGTGCCAGTAGTATCCCAGGAACTAATCAGCCC. It encodes CASSIPGTNQP. The entire CDR3 is CASSIPGTNQPQHF. This chain connects TRBV19 to TRBJ1-5, with D hard to call. From the germline J gene comes the end of the CDR3, since the read stops 3 residues before it. The CDR3 runs to 14 residues. CDR1 and CDR2 (germline): LNHDA, SQIVND (reference sequence). Trimming cost V 3 bases and J 4 bases, with 10 bases left between them.

This clone was counted ten times or more. The CDR3 end lies 3 residues beyond the end of the read and is filled in from the germline J gene. This chain uses TRBV18 with TRBJ2-3, with D possibly TRBD2 on 5 matching bases. The germline V and J ends were trimmed by 6 bases and 4 bases, with 8 bases remaining between them. Per the germline V gene, CDR1 is KGHSH and CDR2 is LQKENI. The CDR3 has 12 residues. The CDR3 DNA, read in part, is TGTGCCAGCTCCGGGGTTGCAGATACG. As protein: CASSGVADT. The whole CDR3 protein reads CASSGVADTQYF. The whole variable domain, remainder taken from reference TRBV18 and TRBJ2-3, is NAGVMQNPRHLVRRRGQEARLRCSPMKGHSHVYWYRQLPEEGLKFMVYLQKENIIDESGMPKERFSAEFPKEGPSILRIQQVVRGDSAAYFCASSGVADTQYFGPGTRLTVL.

The sample holds many counts of this clone. The read gets to within 3 residues of the CDR3 end, and the germline J gene fills in the rest. The chain carries TRBV12-3 or TRBV12-4 and TRBJ1-1; D not resolved. Trimming took 5 bases from V and 1 from J, leaving 11 bases between them. The CDR3 has 14 residues. The CDR3 reads CASSAQISNTEAFF. The CDR3 bases that were read are TGTGCCAGCAGTGCACAAATTTCGAACACTGAA.

This clone came up many times. The germline gene is not matched at one end of the junction; a read error may be the cause. The read ends 3 residues shy of where the CDR3 ends; the end is completed using the germline J gene. V is TRBV4-2 and J is TRBJ2-7, with TRBD1 matching over 8 bases. Germline assignment: CDR1 LGHNA and CDR2 YNFKEQ. The CDR3 length is 14 residues. CDR3 in amino acids: CASSQDDRGYEQYF. The CDR3 DNA, read in part, is TGCGCCAGCAGCCAAGATGACAGGGGTTACGAG.

This clone showed up many times. CDR3 sequence: CASSTSGTMNTEAFF. The DNA read from the CDR3 is TGCGCCAGCAGCACCTCCGGGACAATGAACACTGAA. The rearrangement joins TRBV5-1 to TRBJ1-1; possible D gene TRBD1, 6 bases. The CDR3 end lies 3 residues beyond the end of the read and is filled in from the germline J gene. The CDR3 contains 15 residues. Germline loops: CDR1 SGHRS, CDR2 YFSETQ. The germline V and J ends were trimmed by 4 bases and 0 bases, with 13 bases remaining between them.